This T cell receptor beta chain was found in a study of blood T cell repertoires in COVID-19. About the research overall: Researchers got acute and convalescent COVID-19 samples from the United States, Italy and Spain.

The ends were cut back, 4 bases at V and 9 bases at J, with 12 bases in the middle. The germline V gene encodes CDR1 KGHDR and CDR2 SFDVKD. There are 13 residues in the CDR3. Seattle researchers signed up patients amid active infection and tracked them longitudinally. The method was immunoSEQ multiplex PCR; TCRdb's version includes in-frame clones alone and lacks a portion of them. The sample lists some 200,000 clones; about 83% were seen once. This clonotype originated in a woman in her thirties with COVID-19, enrolled during active disease. This sequence joins TRBV24-1 and TRBJ1-5; D ambiguous. The sequencing input was peripheral blood. The CDR3 sequence: CATSDAELWPQHF. The DNA of the CDR3 is TGTGCCACCAGTGACGCCGAGCTCTGGCCCCAGCATTTT.